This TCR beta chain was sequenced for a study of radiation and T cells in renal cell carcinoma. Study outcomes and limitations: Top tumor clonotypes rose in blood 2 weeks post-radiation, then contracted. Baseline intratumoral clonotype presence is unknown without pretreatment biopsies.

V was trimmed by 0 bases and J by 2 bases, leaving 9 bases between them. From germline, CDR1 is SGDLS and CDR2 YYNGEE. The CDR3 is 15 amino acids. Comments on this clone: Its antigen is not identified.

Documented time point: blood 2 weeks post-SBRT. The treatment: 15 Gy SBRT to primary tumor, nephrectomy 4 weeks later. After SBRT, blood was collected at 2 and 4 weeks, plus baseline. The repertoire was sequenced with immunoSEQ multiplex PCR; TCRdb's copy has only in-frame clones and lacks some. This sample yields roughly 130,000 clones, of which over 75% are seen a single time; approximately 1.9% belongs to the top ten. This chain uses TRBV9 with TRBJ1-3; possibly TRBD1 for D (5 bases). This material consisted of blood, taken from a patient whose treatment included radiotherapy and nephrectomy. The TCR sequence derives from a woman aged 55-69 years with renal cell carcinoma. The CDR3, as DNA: TGTGCCAGCAGCGTAGAACTAGGGGCTGGAAACACCATATATTTT. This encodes CASSVELGAGNTIYF.